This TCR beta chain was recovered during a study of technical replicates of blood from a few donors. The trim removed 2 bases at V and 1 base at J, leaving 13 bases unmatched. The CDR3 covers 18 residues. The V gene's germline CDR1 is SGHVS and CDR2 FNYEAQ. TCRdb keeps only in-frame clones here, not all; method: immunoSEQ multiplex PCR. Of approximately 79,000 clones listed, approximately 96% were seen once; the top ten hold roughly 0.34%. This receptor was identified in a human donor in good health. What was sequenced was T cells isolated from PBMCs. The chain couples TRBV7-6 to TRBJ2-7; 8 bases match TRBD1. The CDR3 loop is CASSLNRGTMYQSYEQYF. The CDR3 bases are TGTGCCAGCAGCTTAAACAGGGGGACGATGTACCAATCCTACGAGCAGTACTTC.